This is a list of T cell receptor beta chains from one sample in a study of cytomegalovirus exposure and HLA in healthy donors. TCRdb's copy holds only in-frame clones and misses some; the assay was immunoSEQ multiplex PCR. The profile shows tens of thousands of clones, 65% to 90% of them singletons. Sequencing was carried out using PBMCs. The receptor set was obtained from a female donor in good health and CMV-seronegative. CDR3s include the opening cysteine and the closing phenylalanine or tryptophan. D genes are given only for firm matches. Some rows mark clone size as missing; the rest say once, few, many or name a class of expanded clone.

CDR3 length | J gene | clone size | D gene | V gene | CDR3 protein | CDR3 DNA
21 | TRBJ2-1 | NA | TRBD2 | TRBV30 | CAWSGTYQREGFLVFYNEQFF | TGTGCCTGGAGCGGTACTTACCAGCGGGAGGGCTTCCTGGTATTTTACAATGAGCAGTTCTTC
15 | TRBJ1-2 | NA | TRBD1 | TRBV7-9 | CASSLGGTGVYGYTF | TGTGCCAGCAGCTTAGGTGGGACAGGGGTCTATGGCTACACCTTC
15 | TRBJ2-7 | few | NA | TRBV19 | CASSNLAMGANEQYF | TGTGCCAGTAGTAATTTGGCGATGGGGGCCAACGAGCAGTACTTC
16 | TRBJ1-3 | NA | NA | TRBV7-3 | CASSFAGPNSGNTIYF | TGTGCCAGCAGCTTCGCGGGGCCCAACTCTGGAAACACCATATATTTT
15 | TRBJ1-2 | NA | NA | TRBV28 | CASSLSAGANYGYTF | TGTGCCAGCAGTTTAAGTGCTGGAGCTAACTATGGCTACACCTTC
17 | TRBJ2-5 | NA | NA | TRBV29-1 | CSVEDWGFRRSQETQYF | TGCAGCGTTGAAGACTGGGGCTTTCGACGGTCCCAAGAGACCCAGTACTTC
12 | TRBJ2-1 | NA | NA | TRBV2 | CATPGGRDEQFF | TGTGCCACCCCAGGGGGGCGCGATGAGCAGTTCTTC
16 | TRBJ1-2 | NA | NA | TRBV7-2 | CASSLVGNTGERGYTF | TGTGCCAGCAGCTTAGTGGGGAATACAGGCGAACGTGGCTACACCTTC
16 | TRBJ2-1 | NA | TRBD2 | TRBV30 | CAWSGPGTSGYNEQFF | TGTGCCTGGAGCGGCCCCGGGACTAGCGGATACAATGAGCAGTTCTTC
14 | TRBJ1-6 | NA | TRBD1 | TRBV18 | CASSPTGERSPLHF | TGTGCCAGCTCACCGACAGGGGAACGTTCACCCCTCCACTTT
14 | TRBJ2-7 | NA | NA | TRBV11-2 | CASSPREDSYEQYF | TGTGCCAGCAGCCCAAGGGAGGACTCCTACGAGCAGTACTTC
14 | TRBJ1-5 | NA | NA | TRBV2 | CASSEAQGGQPQHF | TGTGCCAGCAGTGAGGCACAGGGCGGACAGCCCCAGCATTTT